The sequence of this T cell receptor (beta chain) was determined in a study of long-term antiretroviral therapy in people with HIV. Investigators performed immunoSEQ version v3.0 at survey level. TCRdb's table, derived via immunoSEQ multiplex PCR, lists solely in-frame clones and lacks some. The profile shows 25,000 or so clones, approximately 86% of them singletons. This clone has a single count. The CDR3 covers 15 residues. The germline gives CDR1 SGHNT, CDR2 YYREEE (reference sequence). Trimming cost V 4 bases and J 5 bases; bases outside gene matches: 6. The material was unsorted PBMCs, obtained 1.9 years after starting antiretroviral therapy. The V and J genes are TRBV5-4 and TRBJ2-1; 10 bases are shared with TRBD1. This receptor was obtained from a woman aged 30 to 39 with HIV. The CDR3 region has the DNA TGTGCCAGCAGCACCCGGGACAGGGGCAACAATGAGCAGTTCTTC. The encoded protein is CASSTRDRGNNEQFF.